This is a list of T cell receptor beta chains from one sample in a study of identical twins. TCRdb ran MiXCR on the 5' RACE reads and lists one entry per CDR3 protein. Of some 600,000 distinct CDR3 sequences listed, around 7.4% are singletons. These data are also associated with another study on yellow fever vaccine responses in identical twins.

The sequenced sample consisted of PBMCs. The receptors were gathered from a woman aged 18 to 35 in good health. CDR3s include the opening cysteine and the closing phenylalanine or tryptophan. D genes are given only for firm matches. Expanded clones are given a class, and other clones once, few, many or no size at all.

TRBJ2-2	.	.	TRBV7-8	TGTGCCAGCAGCTCTAGTTGGGGGCAAAGCACCGGGGAGCTGTTTTTT	CASSSSWGQSTGELFF
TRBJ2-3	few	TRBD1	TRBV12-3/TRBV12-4	TGTGCCAGCTGGGACAGGCACACAGATACGCAGTATTTT	CASWDRHTDTQYF
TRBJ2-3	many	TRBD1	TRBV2	TGTGCCAGCAGTGAAGTGACAGGGCCAGATACGCAGTATTTT	CASSEVTGPDTQYF
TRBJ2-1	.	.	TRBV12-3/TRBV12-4	TGTGCCACCTCTACATTCAATGAGCAGTTCTTC	CATSTFNEQFF
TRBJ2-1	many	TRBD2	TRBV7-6	TGTGCCAGCAGCTCCACCGGGACTAGCGGGCACTCCTACAATGAGCAGTTCTTC	CASSSTGTSGHSYNEQFF
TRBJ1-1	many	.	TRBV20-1	TGCAGTGCTCAACCTGGGAACACTGAAGCTTTCTTT	CSAQPGNTEAFF
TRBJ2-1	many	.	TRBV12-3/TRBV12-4	TGTGCCAGCAGTACAGACGGAGGATATGAGCAGTTCTTC	CASSTDGGYEQFF
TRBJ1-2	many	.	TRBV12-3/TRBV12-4	TGTGCCAGCAGTTTAGCCCCCCCCATGTGGCATGGCTACACCTTC	CASSLAPPMWHGYTF
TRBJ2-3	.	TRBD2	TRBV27	TGTTTATGGCTAGCGGGCCCGAATACAGATACGCAGTATTTT	CLWLAGPNTDTQYF
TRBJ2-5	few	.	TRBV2	TGTGCCAGCAGTGAAGAGAGGAAAGCGGAGACCCAGTACTTC	CASSEERKAETQYF
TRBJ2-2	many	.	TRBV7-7	TGTGCCAGCAGCTTAGGGTCCCCGTACACCGGGGAGCTGTTTTTT	CASSLGSPYTGELFF
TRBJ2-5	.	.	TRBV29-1	TGCAGCGTTGATTCCAGTACGGAGACCCAGTACTTC	CSVDSSTETQYF
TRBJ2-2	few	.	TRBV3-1	TGTGCCAGCAGCCAAGGAGTAGCAGTGAGGAGGCCCGGGGAGCTGTTTTTT	CASSQGVAVRRPGELFF
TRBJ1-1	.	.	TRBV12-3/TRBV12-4	TGTGCCAGCAGTTTCGGGCAGACTGAAGCTTTCTTT	CASSFGQTEAFF
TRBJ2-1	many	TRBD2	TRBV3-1	TGTGCCAGCAGCCATGGAGCGGGGGGCCACAATGAGCAGTTCTTC	CASSHGAGGHNEQFF
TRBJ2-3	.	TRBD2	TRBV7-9	TGTGCCAGCAGCGCCAGCGTGGGAGGGAACACAGATACGCAGTATTTT	CASSASVGGNTDTQYF
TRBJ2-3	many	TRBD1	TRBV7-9	TGTGCCAGCAGCTTAACAGGGGGCGCCTATACGCAGTATTTT	CASSLTGGAYTQYF
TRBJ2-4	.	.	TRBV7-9	TGTGCCAGCAGCTCCTCCGGCCAAACGGGGGCCAAAAACATTCAGTACTTC	CASSSSGQTGAKNIQYF